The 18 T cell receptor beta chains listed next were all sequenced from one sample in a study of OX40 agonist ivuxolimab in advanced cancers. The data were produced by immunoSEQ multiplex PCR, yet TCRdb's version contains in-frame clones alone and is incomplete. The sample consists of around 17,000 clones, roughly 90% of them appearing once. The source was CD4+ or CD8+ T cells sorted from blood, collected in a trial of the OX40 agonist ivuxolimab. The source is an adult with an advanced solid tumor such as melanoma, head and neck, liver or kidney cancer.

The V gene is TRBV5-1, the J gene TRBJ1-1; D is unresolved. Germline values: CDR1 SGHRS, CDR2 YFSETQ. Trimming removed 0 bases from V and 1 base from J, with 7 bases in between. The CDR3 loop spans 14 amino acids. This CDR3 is CASSLVPSNTEAFF. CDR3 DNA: TGCGCCAGCAGCTTGGTTCCATCGAACACTGAAGCTTTCTTT.

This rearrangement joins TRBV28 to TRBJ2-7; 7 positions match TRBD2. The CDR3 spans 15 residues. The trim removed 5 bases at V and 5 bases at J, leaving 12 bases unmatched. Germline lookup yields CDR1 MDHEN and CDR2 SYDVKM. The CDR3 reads CASSPLLGGIHEQYF. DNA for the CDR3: TGTGCCAGCAGTCCCCTTCTCGGGGGGATCCACGAGCAGTACTTC.

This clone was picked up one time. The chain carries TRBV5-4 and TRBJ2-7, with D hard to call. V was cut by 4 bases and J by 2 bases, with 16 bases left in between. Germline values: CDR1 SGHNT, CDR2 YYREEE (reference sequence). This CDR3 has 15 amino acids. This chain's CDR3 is CASSAPEGSTYEQYF. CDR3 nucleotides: TGTGCCAGCAGCGCGCCTGAAGGCAGTACCTACGAGCAGTACTTC.

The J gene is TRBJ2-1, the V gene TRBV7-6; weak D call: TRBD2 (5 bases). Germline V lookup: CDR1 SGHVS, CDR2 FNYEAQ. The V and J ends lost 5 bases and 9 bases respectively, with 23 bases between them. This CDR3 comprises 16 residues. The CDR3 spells CASSRDDAAGAGEQFF. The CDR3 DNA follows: TGTGCCAGCAGCCGCGACGACGCTGCGGGCGCGGGTGAGCAGTTCTTC. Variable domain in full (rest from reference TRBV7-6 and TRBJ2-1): GAGVSQSPRYKVTKRGQDVALRCDPISGHVSLYWYRQALGQGPEFLTYFNYEAQQDKSGLPNDRFSAERPEGSISTLTIQRTEQRDSAMYRCASSRDDAAGAGEQFFGPGTRLTVL.

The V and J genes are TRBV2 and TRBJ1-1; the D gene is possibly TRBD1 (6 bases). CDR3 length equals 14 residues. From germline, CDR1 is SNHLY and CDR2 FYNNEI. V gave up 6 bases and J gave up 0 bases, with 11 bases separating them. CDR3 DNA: TGTGCCAGCAGCAACAGGGACATGAACACTGAAGCTTTCTTT. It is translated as CASSNRDMNTEAFF.

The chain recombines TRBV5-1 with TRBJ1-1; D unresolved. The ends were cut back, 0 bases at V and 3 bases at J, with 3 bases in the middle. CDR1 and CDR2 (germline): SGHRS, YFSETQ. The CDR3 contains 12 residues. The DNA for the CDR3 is TGCGCCAGCAGCTTGGTCGACACTGAAGCTTTCTTT. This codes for CASSLVDTEAFF.

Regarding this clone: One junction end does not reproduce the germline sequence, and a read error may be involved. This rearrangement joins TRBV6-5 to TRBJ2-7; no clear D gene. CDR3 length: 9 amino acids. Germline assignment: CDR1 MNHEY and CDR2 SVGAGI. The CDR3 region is CASSYGQYF. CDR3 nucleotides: TGTGCCAGCAGTTACGGGCAGTACTTC.

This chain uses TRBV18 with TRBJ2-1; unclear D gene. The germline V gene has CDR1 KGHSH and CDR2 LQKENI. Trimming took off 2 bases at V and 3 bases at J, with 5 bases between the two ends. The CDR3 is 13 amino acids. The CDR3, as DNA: TGTGCCAGCTCACCAGGGGACTACAATGAGCAGTTCTTC. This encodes CASSPGDYNEQFF.

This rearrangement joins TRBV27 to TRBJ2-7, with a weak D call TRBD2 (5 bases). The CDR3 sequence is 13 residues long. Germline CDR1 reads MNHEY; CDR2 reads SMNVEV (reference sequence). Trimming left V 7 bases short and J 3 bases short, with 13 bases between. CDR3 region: CASTGGRSYEQYF. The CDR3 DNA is TGTGCCAGCACAGGAGGCAGGAGCTACGAGCAGTACTTC.

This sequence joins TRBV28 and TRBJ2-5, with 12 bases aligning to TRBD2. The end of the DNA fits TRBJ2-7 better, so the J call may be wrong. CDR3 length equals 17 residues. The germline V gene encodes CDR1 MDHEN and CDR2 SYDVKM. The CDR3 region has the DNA TGTGCCAGCAGTTCCCGGGGACTAGCGGGTCCGTCCTACGAGCAGTACTTC. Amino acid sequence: CASSSRGLAGPSYEQYF.

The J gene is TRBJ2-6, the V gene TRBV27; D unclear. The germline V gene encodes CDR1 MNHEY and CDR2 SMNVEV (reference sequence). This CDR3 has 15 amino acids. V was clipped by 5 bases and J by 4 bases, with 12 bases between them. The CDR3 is CASSVDISGANVLTF. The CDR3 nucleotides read TGTGCCAGCAGTGTAGACATCTCCGGGGCCAACGTCCTGACTTTC.

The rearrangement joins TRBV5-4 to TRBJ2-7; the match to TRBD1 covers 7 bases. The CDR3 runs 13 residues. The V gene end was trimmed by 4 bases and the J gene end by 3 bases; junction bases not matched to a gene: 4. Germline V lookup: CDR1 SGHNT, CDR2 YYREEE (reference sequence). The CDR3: CASSLRQGYEQYF. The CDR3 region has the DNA TGTGCCAGCAGCCTACGACAGGGCTACGAGCAGTACTTC.

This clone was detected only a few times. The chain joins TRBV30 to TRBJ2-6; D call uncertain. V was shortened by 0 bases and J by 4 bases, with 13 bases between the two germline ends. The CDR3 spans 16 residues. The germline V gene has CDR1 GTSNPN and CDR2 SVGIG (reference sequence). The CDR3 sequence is CAWSVKARTGANVLTF. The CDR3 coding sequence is TGTGCCTGGAGTGTAAAGGCCCGCACCGGGGCCAACGTCCTGACTTTC. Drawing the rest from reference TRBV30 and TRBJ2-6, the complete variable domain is SQTIHQWPATLVQPVGSPLSLECTVEGTSNPNLYWYRQAAGRGLQLLFYSVGIGQISSEVPQNLSASRPQDRQFILSSKKLLLSDSGFYLCAWSVKARTGANVLTFGAGSRLTVL.

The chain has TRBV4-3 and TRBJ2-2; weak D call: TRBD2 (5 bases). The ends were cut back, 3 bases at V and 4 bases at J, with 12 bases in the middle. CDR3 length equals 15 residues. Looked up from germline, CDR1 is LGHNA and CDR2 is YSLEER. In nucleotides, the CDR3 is TGCGCCAGCAGCCATGGACCCACTAGCACCGGGGAGCTGTTTTTT. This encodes CASSHGPTSTGELFF.

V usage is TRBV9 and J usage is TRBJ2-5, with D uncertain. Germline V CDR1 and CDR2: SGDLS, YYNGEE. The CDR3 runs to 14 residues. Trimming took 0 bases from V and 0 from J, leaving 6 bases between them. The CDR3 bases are TGTGCCAGCAGCGTAGCGCAGAACCAAGAGACCCAGTACTTC. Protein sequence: CASSVAQNQETQYF.

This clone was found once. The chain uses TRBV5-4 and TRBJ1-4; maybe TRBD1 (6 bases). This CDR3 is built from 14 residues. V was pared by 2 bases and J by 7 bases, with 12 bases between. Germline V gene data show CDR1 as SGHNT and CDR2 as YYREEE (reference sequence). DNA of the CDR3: TGTGCCAGCAGCTTAGGGGGGGGAGTTGAAAAACTGTTTTTT. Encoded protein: CASSLGGGVEKLFF.

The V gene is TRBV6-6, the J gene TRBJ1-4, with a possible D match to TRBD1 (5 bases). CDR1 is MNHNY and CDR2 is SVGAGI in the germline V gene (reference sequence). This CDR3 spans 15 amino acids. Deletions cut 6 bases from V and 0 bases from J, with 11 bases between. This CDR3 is CASRERGATNEKLFF. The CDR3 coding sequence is TGTGCCAGCAGGGAAAGGGGTGCAACTAATGAAAAACTGTTTTTT.

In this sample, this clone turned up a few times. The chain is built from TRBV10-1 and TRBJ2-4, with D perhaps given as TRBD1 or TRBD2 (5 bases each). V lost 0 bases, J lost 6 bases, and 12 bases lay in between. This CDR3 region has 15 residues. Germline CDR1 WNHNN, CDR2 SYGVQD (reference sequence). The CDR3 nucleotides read TGCGCCAGCAGTGAGTCTCGGGGCGGAAGAAACATTCAGTACTTC. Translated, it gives CASSESRGGRNIQYF.